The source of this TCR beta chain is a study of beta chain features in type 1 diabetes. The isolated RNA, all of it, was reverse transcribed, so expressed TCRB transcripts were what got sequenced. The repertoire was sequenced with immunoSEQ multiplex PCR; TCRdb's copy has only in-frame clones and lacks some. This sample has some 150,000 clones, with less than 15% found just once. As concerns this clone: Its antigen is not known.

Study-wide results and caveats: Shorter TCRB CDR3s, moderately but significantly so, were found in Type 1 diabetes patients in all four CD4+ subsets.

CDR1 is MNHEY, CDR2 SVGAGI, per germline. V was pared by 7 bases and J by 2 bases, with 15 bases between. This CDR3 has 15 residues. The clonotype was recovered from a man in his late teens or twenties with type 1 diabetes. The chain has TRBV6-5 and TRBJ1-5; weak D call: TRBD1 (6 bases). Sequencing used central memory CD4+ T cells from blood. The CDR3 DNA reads TGTGCCAGCAAGCCTATAGGGGGTGGCAATCAGCCCCAGCATTTT. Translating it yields CASKPIGGGNQPQHF.